These 27 T cell receptor beta chains share one sample of origin, sequenced in a study of T-cell reconstitution after alpha-beta-depleted transplantation in children. For TCRbeta, the library was prepared with unique molecular identifiers. One entry per CDR3 protein results from TCRdb running MiXCR on the PCR reads. The table records fewer than 700,000 distinct CDR3 sequences, 23% of them present only once. Sequencing was performed on PBMCs, mostly from graft donor cells, taken 360 days after TCRalphabeta/CD19-depleted stem cell transplant. The origin of the receptors is a boy under two years old who had a stem cell transplant for acute myeloid leukemia, so the T cells may come from the graft donor.

The genes are TRBV12-3 or TRBV12-4 and TRBJ2-7; D possibly uses TRBD1 or TRBD2 (6 bases each). CDR3 length: 14 residues. V lost 7 bases to trimming and J lost 2 bases, with 15 bases between them. CDR3 DNA sequence: TGTGCCAGCACCCGGAGGGGGGAAGCCTACGAGCAGTACTTC. This encodes CASTRRGEAYEQYF.

This clonotype came up a few times. The V gene is TRBV27, the J gene TRBJ2-7; the D is unclear. Germline CDR1 MNHEY, CDR2 SMNVEV (reference sequence). The CDR3 contains 14 residues. V was shortened by 6 bases and J by 0 bases, with 12 bases between the two germline ends. In nucleotides, the CDR3 is TGTGCCAGCAGCCCCCGACCGGGCTCCTACGAGCAGTACGTC. This codes for CASSPRPGSYEQYV.

This chain connects TRBV7-2 to TRBJ2-3; 11 bases match TRBD2. There are 15 residues in the CDR3. CDR1 is SGHTA, CDR2 FQGNSA, per germline. V lost 3 bases, J lost 7 bases, and 6 bases stayed unmatched. The CDR3 DNA is TGTGCCAGCAGCTTGGTAGCGGGGGGGGAGAATACGCAGTATTTT. Its translation: CASSLVAGGENTQYF.

Ten or more counts support this clonotype. This chain connects TRBV20-1 to TRBJ2-7; unclear D gene. The CDR3 extends over 11 amino acids. Germline CDR1 is DFQATT and CDR2 is SNEGSKA (reference sequence). The V end was cut by 0 bases, the J end by 2 bases, with 2 bases between. The CDR3 protein is CSARETYEQYV. In DNA form, the CDR3 reads TGCAGTGCTAGAGAAACCTACGAGCAGTACGTC.

Only a few counts were recorded for this clonotype. The chain uses TRBV2 and TRBJ2-3, with 13 bases lining up with TRBD2. This CDR3 has 16 residues. The V and J ends lost 6 bases and 1 base, in that order; junction bases with no gene match: 4. Looked up from germline, CDR1 is SNHLY and CDR2 is FYNNEI. Here the CDR3 reads CASRQGTSGGTDTQYF. In DNA, the CDR3 is TGTGCCAGCAGGCAAGGGACTAGCGGGGGCACAGATACGCAGTATTTT.

The chain employs TRBV4-3 and TRBJ1-1; 7 bases are shared with TRBD1. The CDR3 is made up of 14 amino acids. Germline CDR1 reads LGHNA; CDR2 reads YSLEER. J was trimmed by 4 bases and V by 0 bases; bases with no gene match: 2. The CDR3 sequence is CASSQDDRVTEAFF. In DNA, the CDR3 is TGCGCCAGCAGCCAAGATGACAGGGTCACTGAAGCTTTCTTT.

The chain couples TRBV20-1 to TRBJ2-4, with D unresolved. With 4 bases removed from V and 2 bases from J, the gap between germline ends came to 15 bases. The CDR3 contains 15 residues. Germline CDR1 DFQATT, CDR2 SNEGSKA (reference sequence). The CDR3 reads CSAIQPGSSKNIQYF. Written as DNA, the CDR3 is TGCAGTGCTATCCAGCCCGGTAGTTCCAAAAACATTCAGTACTTC.

The CDR3 nucleotides read TGTGCCAGCTCACCACCCGACAGAGCGGGCGAGCAGTACGTC. Protein sequence: CASSPPDRAGEQYV. This chain connects TRBV18 to TRBJ2-7; maybe TRBD2 (6 bases). Germline-derived CDR1 and CDR2 are KGHSH and LQKENI. V was cut by 0 bases and J by 6 bases, with 12 bases left in between. The CDR3 consists of 14 residues.

A few counts support this clonotype. The chain has TRBV20-1 and TRBJ2-4; D is ambiguous. The ends were cut back, 0 bases at V and 0 bases at J, with 12 bases in the middle. CDR3 length: 16 amino acids. CDR1 is DFQATT, CDR2 SNEGSKA, per germline (reference sequence). The CDR3 sequence is CSARDWADLAKNIQYF. DNA of the CDR3: TGCAGTGCTAGAGATTGGGCAGACTTAGCCAAAAACATTCAGTACTTC.

This clonotype appeared a few times. V usage is TRBV29-1 and J usage is TRBJ2-7; tentatively, D is TRBD1 (6 bases). The germline V gene encodes CDR1 SQVTM and CDR2 ANQGSEA. With 6 bases removed from V and 3 bases from J, the gap between germline ends came to 21 bases. The CDR3 spans 15 residues. CDR3 in DNA: TGCAGCGTCGCTAAAGGAACAGGGACCTACTACGAGCAGTACGTC. Translating it yields CSVAKGTGTYYEQYV.

This clonotype was counted only a few times. The chain is built from TRBV29-1 and TRBJ2-3; either TRBD1 or TRBD2 may fit D (6 bases each). This CDR3 is 15 amino acids long. Germline CDR1 and CDR2: SQVTM and ANQGSEA. Trimming removed 5 bases from V and 3 bases from J, with 18 bases in between. The CDR3: CSVPGPGGDTDTQYF. In nucleotides, the CDR3 is TGCAGCGTTCCCGGCCCCGGGGGCGATACAGATACGCAGTATTTT.

The V and J genes are TRBV5-1 and TRBJ1-2; possibly TRBD1 for D (5 bases). The V end was cut by 2 bases, the J end by 4 bases, with 12 bases between. Germline loops: CDR1 SGHRS, CDR2 YFSETQ. There are 14 residues in the CDR3. CDR3 DNA: TGCGCCAGCAGCTTAAGGCAGGGAAGCTATGGCTACACCTTC. Encoded protein: CASSLRQGSYGYTF.

As for this clonotype: This clone may be a read error of a much larger clone one base away. V usage is TRBV29-1 and J usage is TRBJ1-2; D is unresolved. In germline, CDR1 is SQVTM, CDR2 ANQGSEA. The CDR3 covers 12 residues. CDR3: CGVVGANYGYTF. The CDR3 region has the DNA TGCGGCGTTGTAGGAGCGAACTATGGCTACACCTTC.

The CDR3 region is CASSHGTGRTDTQYF. The CDR3 DNA reads as TGTGCCAGCAGCCACGGGACAGGAAGGACAGATACGCAGTATTTT. The chain combines TRBV3-1 with TRBJ2-3; 8 bases are a match to TRBD1. The CDR3 covers 15 residues. V shed 3 bases, J shed 3 bases, and the junction held 5 bases outside the gene matches. Germline V gene data show CDR1 as LGHDT and CDR2 as YNNKEL (reference sequence).

This clonotype was detected many times. The V call is TRBV6-2 or TRBV6-3, the J call TRBJ2-6; D remains ambiguous. CDR3 length: 17 amino acids. Germline V gene data show CDR1 as MNHEY and CDR2 as SVGEGT. The V and J ends lost 6 bases and 0 bases respectively, with 15 bases between them. Written as DNA, the CDR3 is TGTGCCAGCAGCCCCTTTTACGGCCCCTCTGGGGCCAACGTCCTGACTTTC. Its translation is CASSPFYGPSGANVLTF.

This clonotype was seen a handful of times. V is TRBV7-2 and J is TRBJ2-7; D is ambiguous. Deletions cut 3 bases from V and 3 bases from J, with 15 bases between. CDR3 length equals 15 residues. Germline assignment: CDR1 SGHTA and CDR2 FQGNSA. CDR3 coding DNA: TGTGCCAGCAGCTTGGACCTAAGTCCGCTCTACGAGCAGTACGTC. It encodes CASSLDLSPLYEQYV.

Only a few counts were recorded for this clonotype. The chain employs TRBV12-3 or TRBV12-4 and TRBJ2-5; 7 positions agree with TRBD2. With 7 bases clipped from V and 7 bases from J, the junction kept 12 bases outside the gene matches. The CDR3 is 14 residues long. The CDR3 region has the DNA TGTGCCAGCAAGGGTCGCGGGGGACGGAGGACCCAGTACTTC. It is translated as CASKGRGGRRTQYF.

This clonotype was counted many times. The chain carries TRBV5-1 and TRBJ2-3; no clear D gene. Trimming took 5 bases from V and 1 from J, leaving 14 bases between them. This CDR3 region has 15 residues. Germline lookup yields CDR1 SGHRS and CDR2 YFSETQ. This CDR3 is CASRTLGWGTDTQYF. The CDR3 nucleotides read TGCGCCAGCAGAACCCTTGGATGGGGCACAGATACGCAGTATTTT.

The rearrangement joins TRBV11-2 to TRBJ2-5, with D unclear. The CDR3 is made up of 14 amino acids. V lost 3 bases and J 3 bases, leaving 11 bases between the germline ends. CDR1 is SGHAT, CDR2 FQNNGV, per germline. CDR3 DNA sequence: TGTGCCAGCAGCTTCGCAGGACGCGAAGAGACCCAGTACTTC. Amino acids: CASSFAGREETQYF.

This clonotype came up a few times. The chain uses TRBV4-3 and TRBJ1-4; D might be TRBD1 (5 bases). The germline CDR1 and CDR2 sequences are LGHNA and YSLEER. There are 15 residues in the CDR3. V lost 4 bases and J lost 8, with 17 bases in between. CDR3 amino acids: CASSRIKGATEKLFF. The CDR3 DNA sequence: TGCGCCAGCAGCCGTATTAAAGGGGCGACAGAAAAACTGTTTTTT.

The chain combines TRBV12-3 or TRBV12-4 with TRBJ2-7; TRBD1 aligns across 10 bases. The V segment lost 8 bases and the J segment 3 bases; nucleotides outside the gene matches: 4. This CDR3 is 13 amino acids long. The CDR3 protein is CASAGQGVYEQYF. CDR3 in DNA: TGTGCCAGCGCAGGACAGGGGGTCTACGAGCAGTACTTC.

V and J are TRBV7-9 and TRBJ2-5, with TRBD1 matching 9 bases. Germline-derived CDR1 and CDR2 are SEHNR and FQNEAQ (reference sequence). The trim removed 5 bases at V and 4 bases at J, leaving 8 bases unmatched. CDR3 size: 15 residues. The CDR3 loop is CASSHRTGASETQYF. CDR3 in DNA: TGTGCCAGCAGCCACCGGACAGGGGCGTCAGAGACCCAGTACTTC.

This clonotype was seen at least ten times. V gene TRBV4-1 combines with J gene TRBJ2-1; unclear D gene. Germline V gene data show CDR1 as MGHRA and CDR2 as YSYEKL. The length of the CDR3 is 13 residues. Between the trimmed V and J ends, which lost 0 bases and 6 bases, there was a span of 6 bases. As DNA, the CDR3 is TGCGCCAGCAGCCAAGATAGTGTCAATGAGCAGTTCTTC. This codes for CASSQDSVNEQFF.

This clonotype has ten or more counts. The genes are TRBV29-1 and TRBJ1-2; D may be TRBD1 (5 bases). Germline values: CDR1 SQVTM, CDR2 ANQGSEA. This CDR3 comprises 8 residues. V was shortened by 3 bases and J by 14 bases, with 7 bases between the two germline ends. CDR3 residues: CSVDGGTF. CDR3 coding DNA: TGCAGCGTTGATGGGGGAACCTTC.

In its sample, this clonotype was seen many times. CDR3 sequence reads: CASSLGGQVSNYGYTF. The CDR3 nucleotides are TGTGCCAGCAGTTTAGGTGGACAGGTCTCTAACTATGGCTACACCTTC. V is TRBV12-3 or TRBV12-4 and J is TRBJ1-2; 7 bases agree with TRBD1. The CDR3 contains 16 residues. V was pared by 1 base and J by 0 bases, with 5 bases of the junction left unmatched.

The J gene is TRBJ2-1, the V gene TRBV12-3 or TRBV12-4; D is perhaps TRBD1 or TRBD2 (5 bases each). Deletions cut 3 bases from V and 7 bases from J, with 25 bases between. The length of the CDR3 is 18 residues. The CDR3: CASSLEVGTLLAQNEQFF. The CDR3 DNA reads TGTGCCAGCAGTTTGGAGGTGGGGACGCTACTCGCCCAGAATGAGCAGTTCTTC.

The chain combines TRBV20-1 with TRBJ2-5; 7 bases line up with TRBD1. V lost 2 bases, J lost 2 bases, and 11 bases stayed unmatched. The CDR3 spans 16 residues. Germline-derived CDR1 and CDR2 are DFQATT and SNEGSKA (reference sequence). The CDR3 protein is CSARFLKGDRQETQYF. In nucleotides, the CDR3 is TGCAGTGCTAGATTTCTAAAGGGGGACAGACAAGAGACCCAGTACTTC.